The 4 T cell receptor beta chains in this list originate from one sample, sequenced in a study of T-cell memory formation after mild COVID-19. TCRdb fed the 5' RACE reads into MiXCR, producing one record per CDR3 protein. The repertoire consists of 400,000 or so distinct CDR3 sequences, with 20% occurring once and the leading ten covering approximately 8.4%. The sequenced material came from PBMCs or a T cell subset sorted from them (not recorded which). The receptors stem from an adult woman who had mild COVID-19 (a few samples of this study predate the infection). Cell type and time point are not known.

This clonotype was found a few times. The chain employs TRBV24-1 and TRBJ2-4; D perhaps matches TRBD1 (6 bases). Deletions cut 7 bases from V and 1 base from J, with 13 bases between. The CDR3 has 15 residues. The germline gives CDR1 KGHDR, CDR2 SFDVKD. The CDR3 reads CATSHRESAKNIQYF. The CDR3, as DNA: TGTGCCACCAGCCACAGGGAAAGCGCCAAAAACATTCAGTACTTC.

The sample holds a few counts of this clonotype. This chain connects TRBV2 to TRBJ2-1; D may be TRBD2 (7 bases). V lost 1 base and J 8 bases, leaving 12 bases between the germline ends. CDR3 length equals 14 residues. Germline lookup yields CDR1 SNHLY and CDR2 FYNNEI. The chain's CDR3 is CASSEDGGGYEQFF. The CDR3 DNA follows: TGTGCCAGCAGTGAAGATGGGGGGGGCTATGAGCAGTTCTTC.

The table lists this clonotype with many counts. The chain joins TRBV27 to TRBJ2-7; no firm D call. Germline CDR1 MNHEY, CDR2 SMNVEV (reference sequence). With 5 bases removed from V and 5 bases from J, the gap between germline ends came to 10 bases. CDR3 length equals 12 residues. The CDR3 coding sequence is TGTGCCAGCAGTGACGGTAGCCACGAGCAGTACTTC. Translation gives CASSDGSHEQYF.

V gene TRBV7-3 combines with J gene TRBJ2-1; 12 bases are shared with TRBD2. Germline CDR1 reads SGHTA; CDR2 reads FQGTGA. Trimming cost V 7 bases and J 5 bases; bases outside gene matches: 6. There are 15 residues in the CDR3. CDR3 loop: CASKRLAGDHNEQFF. In nucleotides, the CDR3 is TGTGCCAGCAAGCGACTAGCGGGGGACCACAATGAGCAGTTCTTC.